The 19 T cell receptor beta chains below all came from one sample that was sequenced in a study of Ad26.COV2.S vaccination and SARS-CoV-2 variants. The treatment is: some 20 received Ad26.COV2.S at low or high dose, single or two shots; about 5 received placebo; per-sample allocation not given. Collection of samples fell on day 63 after the first vaccine or placebo injection. Repertoires were generated with immunoSEQ multiplex PCR, while TCRdb's copy carries only in-frame clones and drops some. The table includes hundreds of thousands of clones, roughly 90% detected once. The sample here was peripheral blood, taken in a trial of Ad26.COV2.S vaccine versus placebo. Source of these receptors: a person aged 18-60 years who received the Ad26.COV2.S COVID-19 vaccine or a placebo.

The gene calls are TRBV5-1 and TRBJ2-1; TRBD2 aligns across 8 bases. The germline V gene has CDR1 SGHRS and CDR2 YFSETQ. The CDR3 sequence is 17 residues long. V lost 6 bases and J lost 5; bases outside the gene matches: 16. Written as DNA, the CDR3 is TGCGCCAGCAACCTCGGGAGGGGCCGCGAATATGACAATGAGCAGTTCTTC. It encodes CASNLGRGREYDNEQFF.

The V and J genes are TRBV19 and TRBJ1-2; 9 bases line up with TRBD1. The germline V gene has CDR1 LNHDA and CDR2 SQIVND (reference sequence). The trim removed 6 bases at V and 4 bases at J, leaving 9 bases unmatched. CDR3 length: 15 residues. The CDR3 coding sequence is TGTGCCAGTAGACCCCTACAGGGGGCGGGCTATGGCTACACCTTC. It is translated as CASRPLQGAGYGYTF.

The genes are TRBV30 and TRBJ2-4; possibly TRBD2 for D (6 bases). Between the trimmed V and J ends, which lost 0 bases and 3 bases, there was a span of 15 bases. CDR3 length: 16 residues. Germline loops: CDR1 GTSNPN, CDR2 SVGIG (reference sequence). CDR3 sequence reads: CAWSVGGMGDKNIQYF. DNA for the CDR3: TGTGCCTGGAGTGTTGGGGGGATGGGGGACAAAAACATTCAGTACTTC.

This clone was recorded once. The V call is TRBV4-1, the J call TRBJ1-6; no firm D call. Trimming removed 0 bases from V and 6 bases from J, with 3 bases in between. This CDR3 is built from 13 residues. Germline V gene lookup returns CDR1 MGHRA and CDR2 YSYEKL. The CDR3 DNA reads TGCGCCAGCAGCCAAGATGGTAATTCACCCCTCCACTTT. Its protein product is CASSQDGNSPLHF.

The rearrangement uses TRBV7-5 and TRBJ1-6. TRBV7-5 is deemed a pseudogene. This CDR3 has 19 residues. The CDR3 sequence: CARSFTDAADASDNSPLHF. In DNA, the CDR3 is TGTGCCAGAAGCTTCACGGACGCCGCAGATGCATCGGATAATTCACCCCTCCACTTT.

This chain links TRBV5-6 with TRBJ2-7, with 9 nucleotides matching TRBD1. The trim removed 0 bases at V and 3 bases at J, leaving 10 bases unmatched. This CDR3 comprises 17 residues. Germline CDR1 and CDR2: SGHDT and YYEEEE. The CDR3 protein is CASSLVGGGQGDYEQYF. CDR3 coding DNA: TGTGCCAGCAGCTTGGTGGGAGGGGGACAGGGCGACTACGAGCAGTACTTC. Together with reference TRBV5-6 and TRBJ2-7, the CDR3 gives the full variable domain: DAGVTQSPTHLIKTRGQQVTLRCSPKSGHDTVSWYQQALGQGPQFIFQYYEEEERQRGNFPDRFSGHQFPNYSSELNVNALLLGDSALYLCASSLVGGGQGDYEQYFGPGTRLTVT.

V and J are TRBV4-3 and TRBJ1-2, with D perhaps matching TRBD1 (6 bases). Germline V gives CDR1 LGHNA, CDR2 YSLEER. This CDR3 region has 17 residues. V was trimmed by 0 bases and J by 5 bases, leaving 19 bases between them. CDR3 region: CASSQDTRQDDGYGYTF. CDR3 nucleotides: TGCGCCAGCAGCCAAGATACTCGACAGGACGACGGATATGGCTACACCTTC.

V usage is TRBV5-6 and J usage is TRBJ2-7; D unresolved. V shed 1 base and J shed 1 base, with 6 bases lying between them. The CDR3 is 13 residues long. Germline values: CDR1 SGHDT, CDR2 YYEEEE. CDR3 sequence reads: CASSLSSSYEQYF. CDR3 DNA: TGTGCCAGCAGCTTGTCTTCATCCTACGAGCAGTACTTC.

The gene calls are TRBV12-3 or TRBV12-4 and TRBJ1-2; D gene unclear. The CDR3 is made up of 11 amino acids. V gave up 6 bases and J gave up 8 bases, with 10 bases separating them. The CDR3 reads CASRKLGGYTF. The CDR3 nucleotides read TGTGCCAGCAGGAAATTGGGGGGCTACACCTTC.

The chain employs TRBV6-5 and TRBJ2-1, with D unclear. The germline gives CDR1 MNHEY, CDR2 SVGAGI. The CDR3 is 13 amino acids. Trimming stripped 5 bases from V and 5 bases from J, with 10 bases between. The CDR3: CASSIDEDNEQFF. The CDR3 DNA reads as TGTGCCAGCAGTATCGACGAGGACAATGAGCAGTTCTTC.

The sample holds one count of this clone. The chain joins TRBV19 to TRBJ2-2, with a possible D match to TRBD1 (6 bases). The V and J ends lost 7 bases and 1 base respectively, with 16 bases between them. Germline CDR1 LNHDA, CDR2 SQIVND (reference sequence). The CDR3 has 16 residues. Written as DNA, the CDR3 is TGTGCCAGTATGGACAGTCTTTTAGGGAACACCGGGGAGCTGTTTTTT. Amino acids: CASMDSLLGNTGELFF.

This clone was seen just once. This rearrangement joins TRBV9 to TRBJ2-3; D gene uncertain. The CDR3 is 16 residues long. The V gene lost 0 bases and the J gene lost 3 bases, with 14 bases spanning the gap. Germline CDR1 is SGDLS and CDR2 is YYNGEE. This chain's CDR3 is CASSVVGSPRTDTQYF. The DNA for the CDR3 is TGTGCCAGCAGCGTAGTTGGCAGTCCCCGGACAGATACGCAGTATTTT.

This chain uses TRBV4-1 with TRBJ2-6, with D possibly called TRBD1 or TRBD2 (5 bases each). The length of the CDR3 is 18 residues. The V end was cut by 4 bases, the J end by 2 bases, with 18 bases between. In germline, CDR1 is MGHRA, CDR2 YSYEKL. CDR3 in amino acids: CASSRGKAQEAGANVLTF. As DNA, the CDR3 is TGCGCCAGCAGCCGCGGAAAAGCACAGGAGGCTGGGGCCAACGTCCTGACTTTC.

The rearrangement links TRBV11-2 to TRBJ2-2; 9 nucleotides agree with TRBD2. After removal of 3 bases from V and 4 bases from J, the junction contained 12 bases not matched to a gene. This CDR3 has 18 amino acids. Germline V gene sequence: CDR1 SGHAT, CDR2 FQNNGV. The chain's CDR3 is CASSFQFGGGALTGELFF. The DNA of the CDR3 is TGTGCCAGCAGCTTTCAGTTCGGCGGGGGGGCTCTCACCGGGGAGCTGTTTTTT.

The rearrangement uses TRBV7-2 and TRBJ1-2; D call uncertain. V lost 1 base and J lost 4, with 13 bases in between. The CDR3 sequence is 15 residues long. The germline gives CDR1 SGHTA, CDR2 FQGNSA. The CDR3 region has the DNA TGTGCCAGCAGCTTAGAATTGCTCAGTCTCTATGGCTACACCTTC. Its translation is CASSLELLSLYGYTF.

V usage is TRBV15 and J usage is TRBJ2-2; 9 nucleotides match TRBD1. J was trimmed by 1 base and V by 2 bases; bases with no gene match: 5. This CDR3 has 17 amino acids. Germline CDR1 and CDR2: LNHNV and YYDKDF (reference sequence). The CDR3 region has the DNA TGTGCCACCAGCAGATACGGGACAGGGAGGAACACCGGGGAGCTGTTTTTT. Translated, it gives CATSRYGTGRNTGELFF.

This clone was detected a few times. The conserved phenylalanine or tryptophan is not found at the CDR3 terminus, so this likely reflects a read error. It is unclear where the CDR3 begins or ends on the DNA, so no DNA is shown, and the CDR3 is as TCRdb lists it. The rearrangement joins TRBV5-6 to TRBJ1-4. From its first to its last residue, the CDR3 has 10 amino acids. Germline lookup yields CDR1 SGHDT and CDR2 YYEEEE. The CDR3 reads CASSRWTFLI.

V gene TRBV15 combines with J gene TRBJ1-1; weak D call: TRBD1 (5 bases). The CDR3 consists of 15 residues. Germline V lookup: CDR1 LNHNV, CDR2 YYDKDF (reference sequence). V was cut by 1 base and J by 1 base, with 10 bases left in between. The CDR3 coding sequence is TGTGCCACCAGCAGAGCCCCAGGGAGGAACACTGAAGCTTTCTTT. This sequence encodes CATSRAPGRNTEAFF.

V usage is TRBV7-9 and J usage is TRBJ1-2, with D perhaps matching TRBD1 (6 bases). Germline lookup yields CDR1 SEHNR and CDR2 FQNEAQ (reference sequence). CDR3 length equals 14 residues. Trimming left V 5 bases short and J 0 bases short, with 10 bases between. The CDR3 nucleotides read TGTGCCAGCAGCCGGGACACAGCTAACTATGGCTACACCTTC. This gives the protein CASSRDTANYGYTF.